Listed below are T cell receptor beta chains from one sample, sequenced in a study of human T cells and chemical hapten exposure. Each CDR3 protein is one row after TCRdb ran MiXCR on the RACE reads. The table includes about 77,000 distinct CDR3 sequences, 14% detected once. The material sequenced was whole blood, taken in connection with sensitization to the hapten diphenylcyclopropenone (DPC). The origin of the receptors is a woman aged 45-60 years with alopecia areata. Some clones in this sample may be carry-over from other donors' samples. Each CDR3 is given with its conserved first and last residue. A D gene is named only where the DNA matches it firmly. Clone size is given for some rows only: seen once, a few or many times, or a class if the clone is expanded.

CDR3aa	CDR3nt	abundance	d_gene	j_gene	v_gene
CASSQEGLITDTQYF	TGTGCCAGCAGCCAAGAGGGACTGATAACAGATACGCAGTATTTT	few	.	TRBJ2-3	TRBV14
CASTGSVWNMNTEAFF	TGTGCCAGCACCGGGTCGGTTTGGAACATGAACACTGAAGCTTTCTTT	.	.	TRBJ1-1	TRBV2
CASSFGTLETQYF	TGTGCCAGCAGCTTTGGGACACTAGAGACCCAGTACTTC	many	.	TRBJ2-5	TRBV7-7
CASSNRDSGNTEAFF	TGTGCCAGCAGCAACAGGGATTCTGGGAACACTGAAGCTTTCTTT	few	.	TRBJ1-1	TRBV12-3/TRBV12-4
CAWSGTSANEQFF	TGTGCCTGGAGCGGGACTAGCGCCAATGAGCAGTTCTTC	many	TRBD2	TRBJ2-1	TRBV30
CASSHLRLADNTGELFF	TGTGCCAGCAGCCATCTCCGACTAGCGGATAACACCGGGGAGCTGTTTTTT	few	TRBD2	TRBJ2-2	TRBV14
CSASTGSAKNIQYF	TGCAGCGCCTCGACAGGGTCAGCCAAAAACATTCAGTACTTC	many	TRBD1	TRBJ2-4	TRBV29-1
CASSLFIPGRYSPLHF	TGTGCCAGCAGTTTATTTATCCCCGGACGGTATTCACCCCTCCACTTT	few	.	TRBJ1-6	TRBV27
CASSFLQGAGTEAFF	TGCGCCAGCAGCTTTTTACAGGGGGCAGGCACTGAAGCTTTCTTT	many	TRBD1	TRBJ1-1	TRBV5-1
CASSTPRATDTQYF	TGTGCCAGCAGTACCCCGCGGGCCACAGATACGCAGTATTTT	.	.	TRBJ2-3	TRBV27
CASSLGAGGSYEQYF	TGTGCCAGCAGCTTAGGGGCAGGGGGTTCCTACGAGCAGTACTTC	few	TRBD1	TRBJ2-7	TRBV7-2
CASSFDRSTSYTF	TGTGCCAGCAGTTTTGACAGATCCACCAGCTACACCTTC	.	.	TRBJ1-2	TRBV28
CASSFKQASNQPQHF	TGTGCCAGCTCGTTTAAGCAGGCCAGCAATCAGCCCCAGCATTTT	few	.	TRBJ1-5	TRBV18
CASSLSSPTDTQYF	TGCGCCAGCAGCTTGTCCTCGCCCACGGATACGCAGTATTTT	few	.	TRBJ2-3	TRBV5-1
CASSEAREPYEQYF	TGTGCCAGCAGTGAAGCGCGGGAGCCCTACGAGCAGTACTTC	few	TRBD2	TRBJ2-7	TRBV2
CSASSGYNEQFF	TGCAGTGCTAGTTCCGGGTACAATGAGCAGTTCTTC	few	.	TRBJ2-1	TRBV20-1
CASSLRLAGATYEQYF	TGTGCCAGCAGCTTAAGACTAGCGGGAGCCACCTACGAGCAGTACTTC	few	TRBD2	TRBJ2-7	TRBV7-9
CASRGQLNTGELFF	TGTGCCAGCAGGGGACAGTTAAACACCGGGGAGCTGTTTTTT	.	TRBD1	TRBJ2-2	TRBV2
CASSEPGQMNTEAFF	TGTGCCAGCAGTGAGCCGGGACAGATGAACACTGAAGCTTTCTTT	.	TRBD1	TRBJ1-1	TRBV6-1
CASSKTQREYETQYF	TGTGCCAGCAGCAAAACCCAGCGGGAGTACGAGACCCAGTACTTC	few	.	TRBJ2-5	TRBV21-1
CASSKGSGPEAFF	TGTGCCAGCAGCAAAGGGTCAGGGCCTGAAGCTTTCTTT	few	.	TRBJ1-1	TRBV27
CASSSGRAVDEQYF	TGCGCCAGCAGTAGCGGGAGGGCCGTGGACGAGCAGTACTTC	.	TRBD2	TRBJ2-7	TRBV10-2
CASSREIQETQYF	TGCGCCAGCAGCCGAGAAATCCAAGAGACCCAGTACTTC	.	.	TRBJ2-5	TRBV5-1
CASSYARDGGETQYF	TGTGCCAGCAGTTACGCTCGGGACGGCGGAGAGACCCAGTACTTC	many	.	TRBJ2-5	TRBV6-6
CSVQVAYEQYF	TGCAGCGTACAGGTAGCCTACGAGCAGTACTTC	few	.	TRBJ2-7	TRBV29-1
CASSSVSGSYEQYF	TGTGCCAGCAGTTCGGTTAGCGGATCCTACGAGCAGTACTTC	.	.	TRBJ2-7	TRBV6-5
CATSRTRQGADQPQHF	TGTGCCACCAGCAGAACTAGACAGGGCGCGGATCAGCCCCAGCATTTT	.	TRBD1	TRBJ1-5	TRBV15
CSAKSPGTTVYEQYF	TGCAGTGCTAAGAGTCCCGGGACTACAGTCTACGAGCAGTACTTC	.	TRBD2	TRBJ2-7	TRBV20-1
CASTPTGPNTEAFF	TGTGCCAGTACCCCGACAGGTCCCAACACTGAAGCTTTCTTT	few	.	TRBJ1-1	TRBV19
CASSPRDDQGGIF	TGCGCCAGCAGCCCCCGGGACGACCAGGGGGGGATCTTC	.	.	TRBJ2-1	TRBV5-1
CSAPTVYNEQFF	TGCAGTGCTCCGACAGTCTACAATGAGCAGTTCTTC	many	.	TRBJ2-1	TRBV20-1
CASSPQGLISPLHF	TGTGCCAGCAGTCCACAGGGGTTGATTTCACCCCTCCACTTT	many	TRBD1	TRBJ1-6	TRBV6-1
CASSQPQAYEQYF	TGTGCCAGCAGTCAACCACAGGCCTACGAGCAGTACTTC	many	.	TRBJ2-7	TRBV28
CASSRHGDTQYF	TGTGCCAGCAGTAGACACGGGGATACGCAGTATTTT	.	.	TRBJ2-3	TRBV28
CASSPTPRARHEAFF	TGTGCCAGCAGCCCCACCCCCCGGGCACGCCATGAAGCTTTCTTT	.	.	TRBJ1-1	TRBV7-6
CASSLLAGGTGDTQYF	TGTGCCAGCAGTTTACTAGCGGGAGGGACCGGAGATACGCAGTATTTT	.	TRBD2	TRBJ2-3	TRBV11-3
CASSPRRRGSTDTQYF	TGTGCCAGCTCACCAAGAAGGCGAGGATCCACAGATACGCAGTATTTT	.	.	TRBJ2-3	TRBV18
CASSQGKGGLHYGYTF	TGTGCCAGCAGCCAAGGCAAGGGCGGACTGCACTATGGCTACACCTTC	.	.	TRBJ1-2	TRBV4-2
CASSPGRGSNQPQHF	TGTGCCAGCAGCCCCGGGAGGGGATCCAATCAGCCCCAGCATTTT	few	.	TRBJ1-5	TRBV6-2/TRBV6-3
CASSGPRQGDTQYF	TGTGCCAGCAGTGGCCCGAGACAGGGAGATACGCAGTATTTT	few	TRBD1	TRBJ2-3	TRBV2
CASSPYRDYTEAFF	TGTGCCAGCTCACCCTATCGGGACTATACTGAAGCTTTCTTT	many	.	TRBJ1-1	TRBV18
CAISESGGQPQHF	TGTGCCATCAGTGAGTCAGGAGGTCAGCCCCAGCATTTT	few	.	TRBJ1-5	TRBV10-3
CASSALLGGASTDTQYF	TGTGCCAGCAGCGCGTTGCTGGGGGGAGCCAGCACAGATACGCAGTATTTT	few	.	TRBJ2-3	TRBV7-2
CSVEDQQSSYNEQFF	TGCAGCGTTGAAGATCAACAGAGCTCCTACAATGAGCAGTTCTTC	few	.	TRBJ2-1	TRBV29-1
CASSTGLLNSPLHF	TGTGCCAGCAGCACGGGACTGCTAAATTCACCCCTCCACTTT	.	.	TRBJ1-6	TRBV7-2
CASSQDLGFSGNTIYF	TGTGCCAGCAGCCAAGATTTAGGGTTCTCTGGAAACACCATATATTTT	.	.	TRBJ1-3	TRBV3-1
CSARLPDPRPPYNEQFF	TGCAGTGCTAGACTCCCTGACCCAAGGCCCCCTTACAATGAGCAGTTCTTC	once	.	TRBJ2-1	TRBV20-1
CASRGQINTEAFF	TGTGCCAGCAGGGGACAGATTAACACTGAAGCTTTCTTT	.	TRBD1	TRBJ1-1	TRBV2
CSARVLGFAGPYNEQFF	TGCAGTGCTAGGGTCCTCGGATTCGCGGGACCATACAATGAGCAGTTCTTC	few	.	TRBJ2-1	TRBV20-1
CASTSTRDTEAFF	TGTGCCAGCACTTCGACCAGGGACACTGAAGCTTTCTTT	few	.	TRBJ1-1	TRBV3-1
CSAGDRDQPQHF	TGCAGTGCTGGGGACAGGGACCAGCCCCAGCATTTT	many	TRBD1	TRBJ1-5	TRBV20-1
CASSPPGTSGYNEQFF	TGTGCCAGCAGCCCACCAGGGACTAGCGGTTACAATGAGCAGTTCTTC	.	TRBD2	TRBJ2-1	TRBV7-9
CASSDRTSGRAVEQFF	TGTGCCAGCAGCGACCGGACTAGCGGGAGGGCAGTCGAGCAGTTCTTC	few	TRBD2	TRBJ2-1	TRBV7-9